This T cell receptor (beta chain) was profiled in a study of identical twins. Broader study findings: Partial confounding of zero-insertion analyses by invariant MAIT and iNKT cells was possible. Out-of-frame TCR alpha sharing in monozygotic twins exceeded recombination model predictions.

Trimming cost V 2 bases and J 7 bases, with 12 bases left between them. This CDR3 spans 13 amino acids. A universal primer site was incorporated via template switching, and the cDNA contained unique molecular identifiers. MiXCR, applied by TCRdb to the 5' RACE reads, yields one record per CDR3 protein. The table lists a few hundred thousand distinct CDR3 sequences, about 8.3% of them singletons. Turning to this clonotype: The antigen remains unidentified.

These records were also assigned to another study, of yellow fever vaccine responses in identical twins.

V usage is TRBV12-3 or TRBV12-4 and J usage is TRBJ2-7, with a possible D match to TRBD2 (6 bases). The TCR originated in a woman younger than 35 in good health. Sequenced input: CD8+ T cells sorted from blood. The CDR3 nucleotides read TGTGCCAGCAGTTTATTCGGGGCGGGGGAGCAGTACTTC. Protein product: CASSLFGAGEQYF.